Each of the 29 T cell receptor beta chains below was sequenced from the same sample in a study of blood T cell repertoires in COVID-19. The data were produced by immunoSEQ multiplex PCR, yet TCRdb's version contains in-frame clones alone and is incomplete. There are around 700,000 clones in the sample; 80% to 90% occur only once, and around 0.3% lies in the top ten. The sample was peripheral blood. Receptor source: a woman aged 18-30 years with acute or convalescent COVID-19.

The chain couples TRBV24-1 to TRBJ1-5; D remains unclear. Trimming removed 3 bases at V and 0 bases at J, with 8 bases between. CDR3 length equals 15 residues. Germline V gene sequence: CDR1 KGHDR, CDR2 SFDVKD. CDR3 DNA: TGTGCCACCAGTGATGACACTTATAGCAATCAGCCCCAGCATTTT. The encoded protein is CATSDDTYSNQPQHF.

This chain uses TRBV6-1 with TRBJ2-7, with 14 bases identical to TRBD2. With 4 bases clipped from V and 2 bases from J, the junction kept 4 bases outside the gene matches. CDR1 MNHNS and CDR2 SASEGT come from the germline V gene. This CDR3 has 16 amino acids. CDR3 sequence (DNA): TGTGCCAGCAGTGTCGGACTAGCGGGGGGTGCCTACGAGCAGTACTTC. Translation gives CASSVGLAGGAYEQYF.

This chain uses TRBV3-1 (or the pseudogene TRBV3-2) with TRBJ1-1, with D possibly TRBD1 on 5 matching bases. Germline V gives CDR1 LGHDT, CDR2 YNNKEL (reference sequence). The length of the CDR3 is 12 residues. The germline V and J ends were trimmed by 4 bases and 3 bases, with 6 bases remaining between them. The CDR3 sequence: CASSLTDTEAFF. CDR3 DNA sequence: TGTGCCAGCAGCCTGACAGACACTGAAGCTTTCTTT.

This rearrangement joins TRBV15 to TRBJ1-2, with D unclear. The germline V and J ends were trimmed by 7 bases and 4 bases, with 16 bases remaining between them. In germline, CDR1 is LNHNV, CDR2 YYDKDF (reference sequence). CDR3 length: 14 residues. This CDR3 is CATKQSKGVYGYTF. The CDR3 nucleotides read TGTGCCACCAAACAGAGTAAAGGCGTCTATGGCTACACCTTC.

This chain links TRBV6-5 with TRBJ1-1, with 8 bases that match TRBD1. Germline CDR1 MNHEY, CDR2 SVGAGI. With V trimmed by 2 bases and J by 6 bases, 2 bases remained unmatched. CDR3 size: 13 residues. For the CDR3, the DNA is TGTGCCAGCAGTTACCGACAGGGGCCTGAAGCTTTCTTT. It translates to CASSYRQGPEAFF.

The rearrangement joins TRBV30 to TRBJ1-2; tentative D call: TRBD1 (5 bases). The CDR3 extends over 14 amino acids. CDR1 GTSNPN and CDR2 SVGIG come from the germline V gene (reference sequence). Trimming took off 1 base at V and 4 bases at J, with 13 bases between the two ends. CDR3 sequence: CAWSETARPYGYTF. The CDR3 coding sequence is TGTGCCTGGAGTGAGACAGCGAGACCCTATGGCTACACCTTC.

This clone was recorded once. This sequence joins TRBV19 and TRBJ1-1; weak D call: TRBD1 (6 bases). V was trimmed by 0 bases and J by 6 bases, leaving 14 bases between them. This CDR3 is built from 15 residues. From germline, CDR1 is LNHDA and CDR2 SQIVND (reference sequence). The CDR3 region has the DNA TGTGCCAGTAGTATAGATCGGGGGGCGCGGGCTGAAGCTTTCTTT. Translation: CASSIDRGARAEAFF. The entire variable domain, with the rest obtained from reference TRBV19 and TRBJ1-1, is as follows: DGGITQSPKYLFRKEGQNVTLSCEQNLNHDAMYWYRQDPGQGLRLIYYSQIVNDFQKGDIAEGYSVSREKKESFPLTVTSAQKNPTAFYLCASSIDRGARAEAFFGQGTRLTVV.

The chain combines TRBV23-1 with TRBJ2-7; 7 bases line up with TRBD1. TRBV23-1 is flagged as an ORF with uncertain function. Trimming removed 0 bases from V and 3 bases from J; junction bases left unmatched: 5. The CDR3 covers 15 residues. CDR3: CASSQSGDSYYEQYF. CDR3 nucleotides: TGCGCCAGCAGTCAATCGGGGGACAGCTACTACGAGCAGTACTTC.

J is TRBJ1-2 and V is TRBV5-1; no clear D. Trimming took off 3 bases at V and 4 bases at J, with 13 bases between the two ends. This CDR3 is built from 14 residues. CDR1 and CDR2 from the germline V gene are SGHRS and YFSETQ. CDR3 in DNA: TGCGCCAGCAGCTCTGAGGGAAGGATCTATGGCTACACCTTC. Encoded protein: CASSSEGRIYGYTF. The full variable domain, rest sourced from reference TRBV5-1 and TRBJ1-2, is KAGVTQTPRYLIKTRGQQVTLSCSPISGHRSVSWYQQTPGQGLQFLFEYFSETQRNKGNFPGRFSGRQFSNSRSEMNVSTLELGDSALYLCASSSEGRIYGYTFGSGTRLTVV.

The rearrangement links TRBV13 to TRBJ1-1; TRBD1 aligns across 11 bases. The CDR3 covers 19 residues. Looked up from germline, CDR1 is PRHDT and CDR2 is FYEKMQ (reference sequence). Trimming cost V 2 bases and J 1 base; bases outside gene matches: 12. The CDR3 here is CASSLSSRWGQGGNTEAFF. The CDR3 DNA follows: TGTGCCAGCAGCTTAAGTTCGCGCTGGGGACAGGGGGGGAACACTGAAGCTTTCTTT.

The V call is TRBV5-1, the J call TRBJ1-4, with 7 bases identical to TRBD1. Germline V lookup: CDR1 SGHRS, CDR2 YFSETQ. Trimming cost V 0 bases and J 2 bases; bases outside gene matches: 7. The CDR3 is 17 amino acids. The CDR3 protein is CASSLAAQGRTNEKLFF. CDR3 in DNA: TGCGCCAGCAGCTTGGCGGCACAGGGGAGGACTAATGAAAAACTGTTTTTT.

The chain combines TRBV5-1 with TRBJ1-2; 7 nucleotides align to TRBD1. V was clipped by 5 bases and J by 4 bases; unmatched bases: 11. The CDR3 sequence is 15 residues long. Germline CDR1 SGHRS, CDR2 YFSETQ. CDR3 region: CASRALETGSYGYTF. Written as DNA, the CDR3 is TGCGCCAGCAGGGCCCTAGAGACAGGGAGCTATGGCTACACCTTC.

The chain is built from TRBV5-1 and TRBJ2-3; tentative D call: TRBD1 (5 bases). CDR3 length: 14 amino acids. From germline, CDR1 is SGHRS and CDR2 YFSETQ. V lost 4 bases and J lost 2, with 11 bases in between. CDR3 residues: CASSPTDYTDTQYF. The CDR3, as DNA: TGCGCCAGCAGCCCGACAGATTACACAGATACGCAGTATTTT.

About this clone: This same CDR3 is encoded by further DNA sequences in the sample. The V and J genes are TRBV19 and TRBJ1-2; D gene unclear. Germline V CDR1 and CDR2: LNHDA, SQIVND (reference sequence). With 8 bases removed from V and 1 base from J, the gap between germline ends came to 17 bases. This CDR3 is 15 amino acids long. The chain's CDR3 is CASGRKALLNYGYTF. The CDR3 nucleotides are TGTGCCAGTGGGCGCAAGGCGCTCCTTAACTATGGCTACACCTTC.

This chain joins TRBV4-1 and TRBJ1-5, with D unresolved. The CDR3 totals 14 residues. The germline CDR1 and CDR2 sequences are MGHRA and YSYEKL. The V end lost 1 base, the J end lost 5 bases, and 9 bases lay between the germline ends. CDR3 sequence: CASSQGREYQPQHF. The CDR3 bases are TGCGCCAGCAGCCAAGGGAGGGAGTATCAGCCCCAGCATTTT.

V gene TRBV2 combines with J gene TRBJ2-1, with TRBD2 matching over 7 bases. The CDR3 extends over 14 amino acids. V shed 4 bases and J 6 bases; nucleotides not matched to a gene: 6. Germline V gene lookup returns CDR1 SNHLY and CDR2 FYNNEI. The CDR3 coding sequence is TGTGCCAGCAGTGGGACTAGATTCGGCAATGAGCAGTTCTTC. Its translation: CASSGTRFGNEQFF.

The gene calls are TRBV12-5 and TRBJ1-1, with 8 nucleotides matching TRBD1. J was trimmed by 1 base and V by 4 bases; bases with no gene match: 5. Germline V lookup: CDR1 LGHNT, CDR2 FRNRAP. The CDR3 loop spans 15 amino acids. The CDR3: CASGSSQGANTEAFF. DNA for the CDR3: TGTGCTAGTGGTTCGTCCCAGGGGGCGAACACTGAAGCTTTCTTT. Supplemented by reference TRBV12-5 and TRBJ1-1, the full variable domain reads DARVTQTPRHKVTEMGQEVTMRCQPILGHNTVFWYRQTMMQGLELLAYFRNRAPLDDSGMPKDRFSAEMPDATLATLKIQPSEPRDSAVYFCASGSSQGANTEAFFGQGTRLTVV.

Comment on this clone: This same CDR3 is encoded by further DNA sequences in the sample. Here the CDR3 DNA reads TGTGCCAGCAGCTTAGAAGGAGGAGGCTACACCTTC. Translation gives CASSLEGGGYTF. The rearrangement links TRBV5-5 to TRBJ1-2; D is unresolved. The CDR3 is 12 residues long. Trimming took off 2 bases at V and 8 bases at J, with 10 bases between the two ends. CDR1 is SGHKS and CDR2 is YYEKEE in the germline V gene (reference sequence).

The chain carries TRBV27 and TRBJ2-3; D may be TRBD2 (6 bases). Trimming pared 7 bases from V and 4 bases from J, leaving 15 bases between. Germline CDR1 and CDR2: MNHEY and SMNVEV (reference sequence). This CDR3 is built from 14 residues. The CDR3 loop is CASKLRREADTQYF. CDR3 nucleotide sequence: TGTGCCAGCAAATTAAGGCGGGAAGCAGATACGCAGTATTTT.

The chain employs TRBV14 and TRBJ2-3; D ambiguous. The ends were cut back, 3 bases at V and 10 bases at J, with 11 bases in the middle. The CDR3 runs 12 residues. The V gene's germline CDR1 is SGHDN and CDR2 FVKESK. The CDR3 region is CASSQRLPPQYF. CDR3 sequence (DNA): TGTGCCAGCAGCCAGAGGCTCCCTCCGCAGTATTTT.

The chain is built from TRBV6-5 and TRBJ2-4; 8 nucleotides match TRBD1. After removal of 5 bases from V and 7 bases from J, the junction contained 10 bases not matched to a gene. This CDR3 has 15 residues. Germline values: CDR1 MNHEY, CDR2 SVGAGI. The CDR3 DNA reads as TGTGCCAGCAGTCAGTTCTGGACAGGGTTGAACATTCAGTACTTC. Translated, it gives CASSQFWTGLNIQYF.

The rearrangement joins TRBV9 to TRBJ1-6; 7 bases line up with TRBD1. Germline V gene lookup returns CDR1 SGDLS and CDR2 YYNGEE. The ends lost 3 bases at V and 10 bases at J; junction bases unmatched: 7. The CDR3 length is 14 residues. The CDR3 bases are TGTGCCAGCAGCGCCTTACAGGGGTGGTCACCCCTCCACTTT. This sequence encodes CASSALQGWSPLHF.

The chain is built from TRBV4-1 and TRBJ1-2; D is ambiguous. The germline gives CDR1 MGHRA, CDR2 YSYEKL. The CDR3 runs 16 residues. V lost 1 base to trimming and J lost 5 bases, with 17 bases between them. This CDR3 reads CASSQGQTRPLYGYTF. The CDR3 coding sequence is TGCGCCAGCAGCCAAGGGCAGACGCGGCCACTATATGGCTACACCTTC.

CDR3: CASSQHLADYRTRGTEAFF. Written as DNA, the CDR3 is TGCGCCAGCAGCCAACATCTGGCCGATTACAGGACTAGAGGCACTGAAGCTTTCTTT. V and J are TRBV4-3 and TRBJ1-1; a weak D match, TRBD1 (5 bases). The V end lost 2 bases, the J end lost 4 bases, and 26 bases lay between the germline ends. The CDR3 covers 19 residues. Germline lookup yields CDR1 LGHNA and CDR2 YSLEER.

This clone turned up a few times. The CDR3 loop reads CASSHRTGSYNQPQHF. Written as DNA, the CDR3 is TGTGCCAGCAGCCACCGGACAGGTTCTTATAATCAGCCCCAGCATTTT. The chain joins TRBV3-1 (or the pseudogene TRBV3-2) to TRBJ1-5; 7 positions match TRBD1. V shed 3 bases and J 4 bases; nucleotides not matched to a gene: 9. Germline V gene lookup returns CDR1 LGHDT and CDR2 YNNKEL (reference sequence). This CDR3 is 16 amino acids long.

The rearrangement links TRBV10-1 to TRBJ1-3; a possible D gene is TRBD1 (5 bases). Germline values: CDR1 WNHNN, CDR2 SYGVQD (reference sequence). Deletions cut 10 bases from V and 6 bases from J, with 19 bases between. This CDR3 has 14 residues. DNA for the CDR3: TGCGCCATCGGGGGGGGGTTTCTTCTAAACACCATATATTTT. Translating it yields CAIGGGFLLNTIYF.

V usage is TRBV2 and J usage is TRBJ2-7, with D perhaps TRBD2 (6 bases). The CDR3 loop spans 15 amino acids. In germline, CDR1 is SNHLY, CDR2 FYNNEI. Deletions cut 0 bases from V and 1 base from J, with 10 bases between. In DNA form, the CDR3 reads TGTGCCAGCAGTGAAGCGGGCGGGGAATCCTACGAGCAGTACTTC. It yields the protein CASSEAGGESYEQYF.

For this clone: Different DNA sequences within this sample yield the same CDR3. V usage is TRBV2 and J usage is TRBJ2-3; 7 bases line up with TRBD2. The trim removed 1 base at V and 5 bases at J, leaving 0 bases unmatched. The length of the CDR3 is 13 residues. In germline, CDR1 is SNHLY, CDR2 FYNNEI. The CDR3 region has the DNA TGTGCCAGCAGTGAAGGGGGGGGAGATACGCAGTATTTT. Amino acids: CASSEGGGDTQYF.

V gene TRBV6-5 combines with J gene TRBJ2-5; possible D gene TRBD2, 6 bases. This CDR3 is built from 15 residues. The germline CDR1 and CDR2 sequences are MNHEY and SVGAGI. Trimming pared 4 bases from V and 2 bases from J, leaving 14 bases between. The CDR3 sequence is CASSSAGTGQETQYF. The CDR3 DNA reads as TGTGCCAGCAGTTCCGCCGGGACTGGACAAGAGACCCAGTACTTC.